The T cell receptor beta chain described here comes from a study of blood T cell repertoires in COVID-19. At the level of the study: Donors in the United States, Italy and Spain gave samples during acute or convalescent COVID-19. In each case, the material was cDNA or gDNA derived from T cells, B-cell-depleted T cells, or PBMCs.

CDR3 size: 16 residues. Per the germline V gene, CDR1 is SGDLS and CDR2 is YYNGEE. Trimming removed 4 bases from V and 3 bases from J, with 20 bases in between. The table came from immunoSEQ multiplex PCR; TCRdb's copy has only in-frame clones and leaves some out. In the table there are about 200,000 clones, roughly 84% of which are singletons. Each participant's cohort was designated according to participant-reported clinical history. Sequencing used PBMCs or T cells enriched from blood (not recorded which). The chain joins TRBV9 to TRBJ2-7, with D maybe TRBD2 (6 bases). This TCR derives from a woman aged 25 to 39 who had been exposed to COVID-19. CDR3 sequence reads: CASSTHAGQGGYEQYF. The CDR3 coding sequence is TGTGCCAGCAGCACCCACGCCGGGCAGGGAGGCTACGAGCAGTACTTC. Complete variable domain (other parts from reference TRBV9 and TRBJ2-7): DSGVTQTPKHLITATGQRVTLRCSPRSGDLSVYWYQQSLDQGLQFLIQYYNGEERAKGNILERFSAQQFPDLHSELNLSSLELGDSALYFCASSTHAGQGGYEQYFGPGTRLTVT.